One and the same sample provided the 4 T cell receptor beta chains below, sequenced in a study of T cell repertoires in cytomegalovirus infection. TCRdb recomputed calls from the reads with MiXCR, one row per CDR3 protein. The table includes 150,000 to 200,000 distinct CDR3 sequences, roughly 9.8% detected once. Sequenced material: PBMCs. Receptors originate from a human donor in good health (CMV status not recorded). Some clones in this sample may be carry-over from other donors' samples.

This clonotype was counted only a few times. The chain's CDR3 is CASSQDSFHTEAFF. As DNA, the CDR3 is TGTGCCAGCAGCCAGGACAGCTTCCACACTGAAGCTTTCTTT. The V call is TRBV7-9, the J call TRBJ1-1; maybe TRBD1 (6 bases). This CDR3 contains 14 residues. V was shortened by 5 bases and J by 3 bases, with 13 bases between the two germline ends. Per the germline V gene, CDR1 is SEHNR and CDR2 is FQNEAQ (reference sequence).

This clonotype has ten or more counts. As DNA, the CDR3 is TGTGCCACCGGACTAGCGGGTTACAATGAGCAGTTCTTC. Amino acids: CATGLAGYNEQFF. This chain connects TRBV7-6 to TRBJ2-1; 11 bases align to TRBD2. The CDR3 consists of 13 residues. The junction had 3 bases not matched to a gene; V was cut back by 10 bases and J by 4 bases. Germline-derived CDR1 and CDR2 are SGHVS and FNYEAQ. Complete variable domain (other parts from reference TRBV7-6 and TRBJ2-1): GAGVSQSPRYKVTKRGQDVALRCDPISGHVSLYWYRQALGQGPEFLTYFNYEAQQDKSGLPNDRFSAERPEGSISTLTIQRTEQRDSAMYRCATGLAGYNEQFFGPGTRLTVL.

This clonotype showed up many times. This chain joins TRBV27 and TRBJ2-5, with 8 bases lining up with TRBD1. The V gene's germline CDR1 is MNHEY and CDR2 SMNVEV (reference sequence). V was clipped by 5 bases and J by 2 bases; unmatched bases: 1. This CDR3 comprises 13 residues. CDR3 in amino acids: CASSRTGQETQYF. The DNA of the CDR3 is TGTGCCAGCAGTCGGACAGGGCAAGAGACCCAGTACTTC.

The chain carries TRBV19 and TRBJ2-1; unclear D gene. CDR1 is LNHDA, CDR2 SQIVND, per germline (reference sequence). This CDR3 region has 12 residues. Trimming left V 3 bases short and J 10 bases short, with 10 bases between. The CDR3 loop reads CASSITQAEQFF. In DNA form, the CDR3 reads TGTGCCAGTAGTATCACCCAGGCGGAGCAGTTCTTC. Using reference TRBV19 and TRBJ2-1 for the parts outside the CDR3, the full variable domain is DGGITQSPKYLFRKEGQNVTLSCEQNLNHDAMYWYRQDPGQGLRLIYYSQIVNDFQKGDIAEGYSVSREKKESFPLTVTSAQKNPTAFYLCASSITQAEQFFGPGTRLTVL.